This T cell receptor (beta chain) originates from a study of T cells in Graves' hyperthyroidism and ophthalmopathy. The length of the CDR3 is 17 residues. Trimming at V came to 5 bases and at J to 2 bases, leaving 11 bases not matched to a gene. Germline CDR1 reads MNHNS; CDR2 reads SASEGT. RNA transcripts provided the source from which TCR beta CDR3 regions were amplified. TCR CDR3 underwent first-round RT-PCR with the HTBI primer set. TCRdb re-derived calls from the multiplex PCR reads in MiXCR, one entry per CDR3 protein. Among a few hundred thousand distinct CDR3 sequences listed, about an eighth were seen once. The sample holds a few counts of this clonotype.

The sample consisted of blood. The chain links TRBV6-1 to TRBJ2-3; 9 bases align to TRBD1. This receptor was identified in a woman under 30 with Graves' hyperthyroidism. As DNA, the CDR3 is TGTGCCAGCAGTCCACCCCCTGGGACAGGGCACACAGATACGCAGTATTTT. Encoded protein: CASSPPPGTGHTDTQYF.